This TCR beta chain derives from a study of tumor and adjacent non-tumor tissue in lung cancer. Study-level findings and limits: Tumor TCR diversity, when higher, was linked to shorter survival.

A modified ARM-PCR protocol with three rounds of nested PCR amplified TCRbeta. TCRdb reanalysed the multiplex PCR reads using MiXCR and keeps one entry per CDR3 protein. The table shows more than 85,000 distinct CDR3 sequences, with roughly three fifths occurring only once. This clonotype was counted ten times or more. The antigen is not known. RNA was extracted from bulk tissue without any cell sorting. The germline V gene has CDR1 PRHDT and CDR2 FYEKMQ (reference sequence). CDR3 length equals 14 residues. Trimming took 5 bases from V and 2 from J, leaving 12 bases between them. The sequence was collected from a man between 65 and 85 years old with non-small cell lung cancer. Sequencing was performed on lung tumor tissue. The rearrangement links TRBV13 to TRBJ2-5, with D possibly matching TRBD1 (5 bases). The CDR3 region has the DNA TGTGCCAGCAGCAGCAGGGTTTTACAAGAGACCCAGTACTTC. It yields the protein CASSSRVLQETQYF.